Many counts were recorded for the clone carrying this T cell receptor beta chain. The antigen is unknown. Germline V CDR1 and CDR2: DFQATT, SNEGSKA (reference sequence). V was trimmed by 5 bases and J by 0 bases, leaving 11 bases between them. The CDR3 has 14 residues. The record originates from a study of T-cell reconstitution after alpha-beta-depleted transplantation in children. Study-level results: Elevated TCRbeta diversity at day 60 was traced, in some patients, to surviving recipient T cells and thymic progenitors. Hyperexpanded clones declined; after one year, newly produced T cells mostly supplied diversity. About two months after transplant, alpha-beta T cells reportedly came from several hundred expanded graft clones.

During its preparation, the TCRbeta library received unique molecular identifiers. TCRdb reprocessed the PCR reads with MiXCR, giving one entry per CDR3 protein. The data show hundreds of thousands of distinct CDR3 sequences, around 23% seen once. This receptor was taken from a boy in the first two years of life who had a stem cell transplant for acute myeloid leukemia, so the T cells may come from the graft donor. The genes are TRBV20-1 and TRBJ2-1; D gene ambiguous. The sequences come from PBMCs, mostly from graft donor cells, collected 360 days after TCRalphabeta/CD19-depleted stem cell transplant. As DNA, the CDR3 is TGCAGTGCTGGCGACTCCCTCTCCTACAATGAGCAGTTCTTC. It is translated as CSAGDSLSYNEQFF.